A single sample gave rise to the 10 T cell receptor beta chains below, sequenced in a study of CD4+ T cells in melanoma (dated by TCRdb to between 2021 and 2024). Libraries were constructed by the immunoSEQ multiplex PCR assay. Not all clones reach the TCRdb copy of this immuneACCESS table, which keeps in-frame sequences only. Checked studies attribute under half of the gap to unresolved V genes and leave the rest unexplained. The sample includes 10,000 to 12,000 clones, with approximately 60% observed a single time. Jointly, the top ten make up 13% of the sample. Input material: cells from a culture (not recorded whether cultured in vitro). The source of these receptors is a human donor with melanoma.

This clone was detected only a few times. This rearrangement joins TRBV30 to TRBJ1-5; D is uncertain. The CDR3 has 13 residues. Trimming removed 3 bases at V and 6 bases at J, with 12 bases between. Germline V gives CDR1 GTSNPN, CDR2 SVGIG (reference sequence). CDR3 protein: CAWSLSSGQPQHF. The CDR3 coding sequence is TGTGCCTGGAGCCTTAGTAGCGGTCAGCCCCAGCATTTT.

This chain joins TRBV5-4 and TRBJ2-1; no firm D call. V was shortened by 7 bases and J by 4 bases, with 15 bases between the two germline ends. Germline V gene data show CDR1 as SGHNT and CDR2 as YYREEE (reference sequence). This CDR3 contains 14 residues. The CDR3 sequence is CASGPELLYNEQFF. In DNA form, the CDR3 reads TGTGCCAGCGGGCCAGAGCTGTTATACAATGAGCAGTTCTTC.

This chain joins TRBV5-1 and TRBJ2-7; TRBD1 aligns across 8 bases. CDR1 and CDR2 (germline): SGHRS, YFSETQ. This CDR3 region has 15 residues. J lost 2 bases, V lost 5 bases, and 9 bases had no gene match. The CDR3 loop is CASREPGQAAYEQYF. CDR3 nucleotide sequence: TGCGCCAGCAGGGAACCGGGACAGGCGGCCTACGAGCAGTACTTC.

DNA for the CDR3: TGTGCCACCAGCAGGACAGGAGGCTCTGGAAACACCATATATTTT. It is translated as CATSRTGGSGNTIYF. The chain employs TRBV15 and TRBJ1-3, with D perhaps matching TRBD1 (6 bases). Germline V gives CDR1 LNHNV, CDR2 YYDKDF (reference sequence). The germline V and J ends were trimmed by 3 bases and 0 bases, with 9 bases remaining between them. The CDR3 has 15 residues. Supplemented by reference TRBV15 and TRBJ1-3, the full variable domain reads DAMVIQNPRYQVTQFGKPVTLSCSQTLNHNVMYWYQQKSSQAPKLLFHYYDKDFNNEADTPDNFQSRRPNTSFCFLDIRSPGLGDTAMYLCATSRTGGSGNTIYFGEGSWLTVV.

V and J are TRBV27 and TRBJ2-7; D is possibly TRBD1 (6 bases). In germline, CDR1 is MNHEY, CDR2 SMNVEV (reference sequence). The CDR3 consists of 14 residues. Trimming cost V 6 bases and J 2 bases, with 14 bases left between them. CDR3 nucleotides: TGTGCCAGCAGCCCCCGAGGGGGTACCTACGAGCAGTACTTC. Translating gives CASSPRGGTYEQYF.

This rearrangement joins TRBV11-3 to TRBJ1-1; D call uncertain. CDR1 SGHNT and CDR2 YENEEA come from the germline V gene. V dropped 1 base and J dropped 1 base, with 4 bases sitting between them. The CDR3 totals 13 residues. CDR3 nucleotide sequence: TGTGCCAGCAGCTTAGTGACGAACACTGAAGCTTTCTTT. Its translation is CASSLVTNTEAFF.

This clone has a handful of counts. This chain joins TRBV5-1 and TRBJ1-2; D uncertain. The V end was cut by 0 bases, the J end by 0 bases, with 6 bases between. This CDR3 contains 14 residues. Germline CDR1 and CDR2: SGHRS and YFSETQ. This CDR3 reads CASSLDDPNYGYTF. The CDR3 DNA reads as TGCGCCAGCAGCTTGGACGACCCTAACTATGGCTACACCTTC.

The V and J genes are TRBV5-1 and TRBJ2-1, with D maybe TRBD1 (6 bases). The ends were cut back, 3 bases at V and 6 bases at J, with 10 bases in the middle. Germline CDR1 reads SGHRS; CDR2 reads YFSETQ. The CDR3 extends over 13 amino acids. CDR3 loop: CASSSDRLNEQFF. CDR3 bases: TGCGCCAGCAGCTCTGACAGGCTCAATGAGCAGTTCTTC.

The chain joins TRBV9 to TRBJ2-2; D is perhaps TRBD2 (5 bases). Germline-derived CDR1 and CDR2 are SGDLS and YYNGEE. Between the trimmed V and J ends, which lost 2 bases and 3 bases, there was a span of 14 bases. CDR3 length: 16 residues. For the CDR3, the DNA is TGTGCCAGCAGCGTCTACTTCGGGGTGGACACCGGGGAGCTGTTTTTT. It is translated as CASSVYFGVDTGELFF.

V usage is TRBV2 and J usage is TRBJ1-5, with TRBD1 as a possible D gene (5 bases). The CDR3 is 13 residues long. With 7 bases removed from V and 5 bases from J, the gap between germline ends came to 12 bases. From germline, CDR1 is SNHLY and CDR2 FYNNEI. The CDR3 spells CASTGGPDQPQHF. The CDR3 bases are TGTGCCAGCACCGGGGGACCCGATCAGCCCCAGCATTTT. The entire variable domain, with the rest obtained from reference TRBV2 and TRBJ1-5, is as follows: EPEVTQTPSHQVTQMGQEVILRCVPISNHLYFYWYRQILGQKVEFLVSFYNNEISEKSEIFDDQFSVERPDGSNFTLKIRSTKLEDSAMYFCASTGGPDQPQHFGDGTRLSIL.